This T cell receptor beta chain is from a study of blood T cell repertoires in COVID-19. In germline, CDR1 is MNHEY, CDR2 SMNVEV (reference sequence). J gave up 0 bases and V 8 bases, and 9 bases lay outside the gene matches. The CDR3 is 15 amino acids. Libraries were prepared by immunoSEQ multiplex PCR; TCRdb keeps only in-frame clonotypes and omits some of them. The sample carries roughly 340,000 clones, roughly 90% recorded once. The chain carries TRBV27 and TRBJ2-7, with TRBD1 matching over 8 bases. Specimen: peripheral blood. This receptor was identified in a woman aged 70 to 79 with COVID-19, enrolled during active disease. The CDR3 region has the DNA TGTGCCAGCGCTGGACAGGGCGAGAGCTCCTACGAGCAGTACTTC. It is translated as CASAGQGESSYEQYF.